Below, one TCR beta chain is given with its context. Its antigen is still unknown. These data are taken from a study of cytomegalovirus exposure and HLA in healthy donors. This CDR3 contains 13 residues. Germline V gene data show CDR1 as WNHNN and CDR2 as SYGVQD (reference sequence). J was trimmed by 7 bases and V by 10 bases; bases with no gene match: 7. Both 60 Vbeta primers and 13 Jbeta primers went into the PCR. Data came from immunoSEQ multiplex PCR; TCRdb stores just in-frame clones and leaves some out. The sample consists of 110,000 or so clones, approximately 79% of them appearing once. Study-level results: A later analysis showed that HLA-associated TCR beta chains had undergone more clonal expansion than equally common others.

Sequences were obtained from PBMCs. The receptor was derived from a man aged 25 to 40 in good health and CMV-seropositive. V gene TRBV10-1 combines with J gene TRBJ2-1, with 10 bases that match TRBD2. In DNA, the CDR3 is TGCGCCACACAGCGGGGGGGCGCGAATGAGCAGTTCTTC. Encoded protein: CATQRGGANEQFF.